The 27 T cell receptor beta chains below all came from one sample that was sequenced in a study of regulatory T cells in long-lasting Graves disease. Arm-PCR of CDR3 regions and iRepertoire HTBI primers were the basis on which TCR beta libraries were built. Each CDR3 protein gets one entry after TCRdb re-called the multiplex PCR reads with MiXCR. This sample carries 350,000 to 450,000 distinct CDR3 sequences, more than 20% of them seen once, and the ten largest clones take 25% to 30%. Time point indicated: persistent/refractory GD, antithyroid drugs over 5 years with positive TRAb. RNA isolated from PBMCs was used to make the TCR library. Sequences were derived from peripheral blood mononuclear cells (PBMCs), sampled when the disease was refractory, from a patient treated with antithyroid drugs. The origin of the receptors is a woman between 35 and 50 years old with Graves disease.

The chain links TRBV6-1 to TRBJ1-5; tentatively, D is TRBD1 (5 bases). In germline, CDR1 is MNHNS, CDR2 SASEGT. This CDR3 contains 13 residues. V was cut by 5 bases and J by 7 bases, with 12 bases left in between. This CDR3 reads CASSRQGRQPQHF. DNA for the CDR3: TGTGCCAGCAGTCGGCAGGGAAGGCAGCCCCAGCATTTT.

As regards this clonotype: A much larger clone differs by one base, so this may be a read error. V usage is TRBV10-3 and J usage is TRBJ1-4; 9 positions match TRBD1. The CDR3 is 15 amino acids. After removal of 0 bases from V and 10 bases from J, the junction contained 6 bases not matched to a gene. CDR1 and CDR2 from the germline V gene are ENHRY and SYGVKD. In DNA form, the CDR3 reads TGTGCCATCAGTGAGTCAGGGACAGGGAGTGGAAAACTGTTTTTT. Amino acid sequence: CAISESGTGSGKLFF.

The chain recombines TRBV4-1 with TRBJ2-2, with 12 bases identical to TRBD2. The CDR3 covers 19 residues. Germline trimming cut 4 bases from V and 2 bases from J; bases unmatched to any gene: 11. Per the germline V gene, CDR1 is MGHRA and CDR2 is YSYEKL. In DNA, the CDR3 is TGCGCCAGCAGCCCAAAGCCCCAACTAGCGGGAGGAAACACCGGGGAGCTGTTTTTT. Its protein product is CASSPKPQLAGGNTGELFF.

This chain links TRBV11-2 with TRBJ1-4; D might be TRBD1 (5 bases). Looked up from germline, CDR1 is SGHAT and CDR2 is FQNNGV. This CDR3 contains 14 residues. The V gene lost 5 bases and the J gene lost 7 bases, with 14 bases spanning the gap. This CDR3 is CASSTGGGIEKLFF. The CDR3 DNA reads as TGTGCCAGCAGCACAGGTGGAGGAATTGAAAAACTGTTTTTT.

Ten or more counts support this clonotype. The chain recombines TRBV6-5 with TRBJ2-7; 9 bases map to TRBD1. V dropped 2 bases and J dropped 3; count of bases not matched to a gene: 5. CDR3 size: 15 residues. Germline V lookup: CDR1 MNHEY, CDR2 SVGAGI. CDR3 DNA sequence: TGTGCCAGCAGTTACACTGGACAGGGGAGCTACGAGCAGTACTTC. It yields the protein CASSYTGQGSYEQYF.

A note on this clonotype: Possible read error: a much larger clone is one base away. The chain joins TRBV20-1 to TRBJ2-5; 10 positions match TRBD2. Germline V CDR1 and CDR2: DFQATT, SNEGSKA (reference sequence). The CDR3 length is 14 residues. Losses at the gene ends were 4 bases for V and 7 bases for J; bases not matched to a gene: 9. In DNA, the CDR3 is TGCAGTGCTATAGATGGGACTAGCGATGTGACCCAGTACTTC. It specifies CSAIDGTSDVTQYF.

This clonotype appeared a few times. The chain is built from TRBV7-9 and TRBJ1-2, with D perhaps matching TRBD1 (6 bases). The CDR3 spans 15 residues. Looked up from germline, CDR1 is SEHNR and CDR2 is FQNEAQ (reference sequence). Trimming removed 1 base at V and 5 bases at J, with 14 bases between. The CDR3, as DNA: TGTGCCAGCAGCTTAGGCGGGGGGCGCAGGTATGGCTACACCTTC. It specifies CASSLGGGRRYGYTF.

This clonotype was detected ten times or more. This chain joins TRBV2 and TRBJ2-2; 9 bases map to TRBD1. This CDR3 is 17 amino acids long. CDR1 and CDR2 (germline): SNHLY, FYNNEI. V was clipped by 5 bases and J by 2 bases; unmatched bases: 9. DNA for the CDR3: TGTGCCAGCAGTATCACCCGGGGACAGGGTAACACCGGGGAGCTGTTTTTT. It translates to CASSITRGQGNTGELFF.

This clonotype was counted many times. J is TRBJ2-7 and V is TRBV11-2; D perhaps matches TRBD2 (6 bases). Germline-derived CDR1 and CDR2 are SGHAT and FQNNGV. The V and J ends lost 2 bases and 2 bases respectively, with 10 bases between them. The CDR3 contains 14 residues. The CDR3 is CASSLRGTPYEQYF. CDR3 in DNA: TGTGCCAGCAGCTTACGGGGGACTCCCTACGAGCAGTACTTC.

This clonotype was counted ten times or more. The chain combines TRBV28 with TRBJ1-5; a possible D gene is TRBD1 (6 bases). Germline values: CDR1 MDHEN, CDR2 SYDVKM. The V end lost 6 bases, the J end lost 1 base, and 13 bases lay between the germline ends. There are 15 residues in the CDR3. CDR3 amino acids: CASRQPTGSNQPQHF. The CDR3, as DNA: TGTGCCAGCAGACAACCGACAGGAAGCAATCAGCCCCAGCATTTT.

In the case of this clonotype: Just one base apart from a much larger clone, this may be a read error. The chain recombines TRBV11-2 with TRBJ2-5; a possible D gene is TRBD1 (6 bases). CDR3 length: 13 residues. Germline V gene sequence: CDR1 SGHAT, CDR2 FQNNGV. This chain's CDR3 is CASSSTGFGTQCF. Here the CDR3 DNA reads TGTGCCAGCAGCTCGACAGGATTCGGGACCCAGTGCTTC.

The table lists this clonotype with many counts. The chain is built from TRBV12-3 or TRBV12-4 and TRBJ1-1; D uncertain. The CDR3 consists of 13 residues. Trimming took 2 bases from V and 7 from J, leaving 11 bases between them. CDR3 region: CASSLLATDEAFF. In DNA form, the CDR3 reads TGTGCCAGCAGTTTATTGGCGACGGATGAAGCTTTCTTT.

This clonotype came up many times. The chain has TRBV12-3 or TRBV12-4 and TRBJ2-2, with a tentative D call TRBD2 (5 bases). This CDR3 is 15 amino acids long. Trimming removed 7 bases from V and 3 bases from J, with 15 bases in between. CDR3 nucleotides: TGTGCCAGCATTTCTGGACTGGAGGACACCGGGGAGCTGTTTTTT. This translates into CASISGLEDTGELFF.

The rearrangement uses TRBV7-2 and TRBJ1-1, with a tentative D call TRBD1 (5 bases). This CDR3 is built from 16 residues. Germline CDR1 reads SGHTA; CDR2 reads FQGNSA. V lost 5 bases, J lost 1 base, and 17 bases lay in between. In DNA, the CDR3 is TGTGCCAGCAGCCGGGGGATGGGGCCCCCGAACACTGAAGCTTTCTTT. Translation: CASSRGMGPPNTEAFF.

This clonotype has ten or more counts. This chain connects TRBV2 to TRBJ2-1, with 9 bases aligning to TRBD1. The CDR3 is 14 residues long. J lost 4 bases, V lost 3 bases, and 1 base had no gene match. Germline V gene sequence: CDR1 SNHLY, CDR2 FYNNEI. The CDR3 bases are TGTGCCAGCAGTGAGACAGGGGGGTACAATGAGCAGTTCTTC. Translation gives CASSETGGYNEQFF.

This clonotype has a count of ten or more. DNA of the CDR3: TGTGCCAGCAGTTTCCCGCCCGGGGAGCTGTTTTTT. This sequence encodes CASSFPPGELFF. The rearrangement joins TRBV28 to TRBJ2-2; no reliable D call. The CDR3 contains 12 residues. Germline CDR1 is MDHEN and CDR2 is SYDVKM. Trimming cost V 3 bases and J 6 bases, with 5 bases left between them.

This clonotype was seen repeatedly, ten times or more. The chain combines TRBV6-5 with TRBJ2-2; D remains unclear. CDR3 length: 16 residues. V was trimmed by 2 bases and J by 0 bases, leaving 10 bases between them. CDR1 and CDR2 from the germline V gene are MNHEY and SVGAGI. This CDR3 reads CASSYDGLANTGELFF. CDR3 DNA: TGTGCCAGCAGTTACGACGGCCTTGCGAACACCGGGGAGCTGTTTTTT.

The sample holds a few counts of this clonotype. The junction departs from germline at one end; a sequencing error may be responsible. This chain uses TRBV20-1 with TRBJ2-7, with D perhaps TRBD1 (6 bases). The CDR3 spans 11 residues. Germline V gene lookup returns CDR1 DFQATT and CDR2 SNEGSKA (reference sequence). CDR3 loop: CSAPNHGQLDF. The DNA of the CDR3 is TGCAGTGCCCCGAACCATGGACAGCTCGATTTC.

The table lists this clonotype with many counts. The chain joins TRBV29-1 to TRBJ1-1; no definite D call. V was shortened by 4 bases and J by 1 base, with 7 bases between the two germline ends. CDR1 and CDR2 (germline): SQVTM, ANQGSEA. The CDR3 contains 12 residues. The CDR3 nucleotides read TGCAGCGTTGTGGCGGGGAACACTGAAGCTTTCTTT. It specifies CSVVAGNTEAFF.

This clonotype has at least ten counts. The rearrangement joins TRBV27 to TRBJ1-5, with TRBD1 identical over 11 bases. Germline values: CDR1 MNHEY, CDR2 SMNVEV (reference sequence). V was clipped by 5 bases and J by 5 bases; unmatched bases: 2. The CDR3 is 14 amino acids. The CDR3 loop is CASSRDRGDQPQHF. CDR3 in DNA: TGTGCCAGCAGTCGGGACAGGGGGGATCAGCCCCAGCATTTT.

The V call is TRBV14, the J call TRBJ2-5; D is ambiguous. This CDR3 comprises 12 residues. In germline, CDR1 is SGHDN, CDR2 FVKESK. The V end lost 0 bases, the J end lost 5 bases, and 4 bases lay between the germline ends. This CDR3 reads CASSQDTETQYF. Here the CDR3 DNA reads TGTGCCAGCAGCCAAGACACCGAGACCCAGTACTTC.

The CDR3 bases are TGCAGTGCTAGGACACCGAGGGGGCGGTGGTACGAGCAGTACTTC. This sequence encodes CSARTPRGRWYEQYF. V usage is TRBV20-1 and J usage is TRBJ2-7, with TRBD1 identical over 7 bases. The CDR3 length is 15 residues. Looked up from germline, CDR1 is DFQATT and CDR2 is SNEGSKA (reference sequence). With V trimmed by 3 bases and J by 4 bases, 12 bases remained unmatched.

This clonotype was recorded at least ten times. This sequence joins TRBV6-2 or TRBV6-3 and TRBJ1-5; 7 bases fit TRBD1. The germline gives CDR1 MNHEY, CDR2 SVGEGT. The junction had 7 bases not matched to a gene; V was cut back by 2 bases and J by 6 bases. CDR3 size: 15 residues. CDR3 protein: CASSYLGQKAQPQHF. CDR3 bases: TGTGCCAGCAGTTACCTGGGACAGAAGGCTCAGCCCCAGCATTTT.

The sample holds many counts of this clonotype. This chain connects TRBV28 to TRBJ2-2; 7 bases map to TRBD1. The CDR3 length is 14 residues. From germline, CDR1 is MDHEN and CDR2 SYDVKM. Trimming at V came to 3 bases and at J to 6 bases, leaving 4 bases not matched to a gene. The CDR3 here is CASSLTGTAGELFF. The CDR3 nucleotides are TGTGCCAGCAGTTTGACAGGGACGGCCGGGGAGCTGTTTTTT.

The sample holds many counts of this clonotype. The CDR3 is CASSESGLAYEQYF. The CDR3 DNA sequence: TGTGCCAGCAGTGAATCAGGACTAGCCTACGAGCAGTACTTC. This sequence joins TRBV2 and TRBJ2-7; 7 bases are shared with TRBD2. CDR3 length equals 14 residues. The germline gives CDR1 SNHLY, CDR2 FYNNEI. The trim removed 2 bases at V and 2 bases at J, leaving 3 bases unmatched.

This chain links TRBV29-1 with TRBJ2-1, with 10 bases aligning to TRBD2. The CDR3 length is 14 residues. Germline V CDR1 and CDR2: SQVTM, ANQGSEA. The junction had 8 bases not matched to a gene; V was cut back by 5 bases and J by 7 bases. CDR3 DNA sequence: TGCAGCGTTACAAGCGGGAGGGCCAGTAATGAGCAGTTCTTC. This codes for CSVTSGRASNEQFF.

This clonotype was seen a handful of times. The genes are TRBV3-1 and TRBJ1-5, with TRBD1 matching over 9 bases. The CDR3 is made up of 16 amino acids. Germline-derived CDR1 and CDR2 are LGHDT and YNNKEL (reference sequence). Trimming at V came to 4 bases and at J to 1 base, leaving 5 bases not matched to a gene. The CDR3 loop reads CASSPLQGASNQPQHF. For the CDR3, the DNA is TGTGCCAGCAGCCCTCTACAGGGGGCCAGCAATCAGCCCCAGCATTTT.